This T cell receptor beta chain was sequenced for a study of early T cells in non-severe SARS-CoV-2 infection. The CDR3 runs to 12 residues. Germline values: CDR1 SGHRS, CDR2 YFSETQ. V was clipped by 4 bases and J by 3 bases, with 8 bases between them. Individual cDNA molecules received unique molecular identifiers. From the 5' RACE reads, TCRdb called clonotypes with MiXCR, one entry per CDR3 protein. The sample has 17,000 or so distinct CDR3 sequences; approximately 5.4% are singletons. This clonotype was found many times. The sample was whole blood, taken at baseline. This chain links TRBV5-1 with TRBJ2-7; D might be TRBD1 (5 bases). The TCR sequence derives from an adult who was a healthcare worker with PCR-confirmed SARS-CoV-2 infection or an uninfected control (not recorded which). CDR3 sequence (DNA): TGCGCCAGCAGCCTGGACAACTACGAGCAGTACTTC. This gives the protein CASSLDNYEQYF.